This T cell receptor (beta chain) was documented in a study of cytomegalovirus exposure and HLA in healthy donors. General study findings and limits: More than 150 TCR beta chains were listed as cytomegalovirus-associated. For most subjects, TCR beta sequences were reported to predict HLA-A and HLA-B alleles with accuracy. Sequencing depth roughly uniform across donors was assumed in presence/absence analyses.

CDR1 and CDR2 (germline): LGHNA, YNFKEQ. This CDR3 contains 15 residues. J gave up 6 bases and V 1 base, and 4 bases lay outside the gene matches. 60 Vbeta and 13 Jbeta primers were used in PCR. Clones were sequenced by immunoSEQ multiplex PCR, and TCRdb holds only the in-frame ones, with some missing. The sample includes 150,000 to 200,000 clones, 75% to 85% seen only once; the top ten take about 1.5%. This clone appeared a single time. No antigen is known for it. The sequencing input was PBMCs. The receptor's source is a man younger than 35 in good health and CMV-seronegative. The chain couples TRBV4-2 to TRBJ2-2; 8 nucleotides agree with TRBD2. The CDR3 nucleotides are TGTGCCAGCAGCCAAGCGGGAGGGCTTGCCGGGGAGCTGTTTTTT. This translates into CASSQAGGLAGELFF.